These 28 T cell receptor beta chains were all obtained from the same sample, sequenced in a study of T cell changes during pregnancy in multiple sclerosis. Repertoires were generated with immunoSEQ multiplex PCR, while TCRdb's copy carries only in-frame clones and drops some. The sample holds around 130,000 clones, about 94% seen once. Source: peripheral blood, taken before pregnancy. Receptor source: a female donor with multiple sclerosis, enrolled in a pregnancy study.

The gene calls are TRBV30 and TRBJ2-3; D might be TRBD1 (6 bases). Germline loops: CDR1 GTSNPN, CDR2 SVGIG (reference sequence). The germline V and J ends were trimmed by 7 bases and 1 base, with 12 bases remaining between them. The CDR3 is 13 amino acids. CDR3 coding DNA: TGTGCCTACAGGGCCCCGGGCACAGATACGCAGTATTTT. The encoded protein is CAYRAPGTDTQYF.

The V and J genes are TRBV11-2 and TRBJ1-1, with TRBD1 identical over 7 bases. CDR1 is SGHAT and CDR2 is FQNNGV in the germline V gene. With 1 base clipped from V and 8 bases from J, the junction kept 7 bases outside the gene matches. The CDR3 contains 14 residues. The CDR3 region is CASSLVGQTTEAFF. The CDR3 DNA sequence: TGTGCCAGCAGCTTAGTGGGACAGACCACCGAAGCTTTCTTT.

The chain is built from TRBV9 and TRBJ2-1; 9 bases fit TRBD2. Trimming took 0 bases from V and 4 from J; bases not matched to a gene: 5. Germline V gives CDR1 SGDLS, CDR2 YYNGEE. This CDR3 region has 16 residues. The CDR3: CASSVGASGAYNEQFF. The CDR3 nucleotides are TGTGCCAGCAGCGTAGGAGCTAGCGGGGCGTACAATGAGCAGTTCTTC.

This sequence joins TRBV10-2 and TRBJ1-1; D perhaps matches TRBD1 (6 bases). The CDR3 runs 16 residues. Trimming shortened V by 5 bases and J by 1 base, and 17 bases separated the two germline ends. Per germline, CDR1 WSHSY and CDR2 SAAADI. The CDR3 DNA is TGCGCCAGCAGTATGGCAGGACCCAGGGGGAACACTGAAGCTTTCTTT. Encoded protein: CASSMAGPRGNTEAFF.

This clone was recorded a few times. The chain uses TRBV9 and TRBJ1-2, with D uncertain. V was pared by 4 bases and J by 6 bases, with 13 bases between. Looked up from germline, CDR1 is SGDLS and CDR2 is YYNGEE. The CDR3 runs to 13 residues. CDR3 region: CASSRTTADGYTF. Here the CDR3 DNA reads TGTGCCAGCAGCCGCACGACTGCGGATGGCTACACCTTC.

J is TRBJ1-2 and V is TRBV5-1, with D perhaps TRBD1 (6 bases). From germline, CDR1 is SGHRS and CDR2 YFSETQ. V lost 1 base, J lost 3 bases, and 22 bases lay in between. The CDR3 loop spans 18 amino acids. CDR3 nucleotide sequence: TGCGCCAGCAGCTTGTATCCCCGGGACACCCGAACCCACTATGGCTACACCTTC. The encoded protein is CASSLYPRDTRTHYGYTF. Full variable domain (missing parts from reference TRBV5-1 and TRBJ1-2): KAGVTQTPRYLIKTRGQQVTLSCSPISGHRSVSWYQQTPGQGLQFLFEYFSETQRNKGNFPGRFSGRQFSNSRSEMNVSTLELGDSALYLCASSLYPRDTRTHYGYTFGSGTRLTVV.

V is TRBV6-5 and J is TRBJ2-7; D remains unclear. Germline V gene sequence: CDR1 MNHEY, CDR2 SVGAGI. V lost 7 bases and J lost 2, with 15 bases in between. This CDR3 has 14 amino acids. CDR3: CASIFSPGPYEQYF. CDR3 nucleotides: TGTGCCAGCATCTTTAGTCCGGGTCCCTACGAGCAGTACTTC.

The chain combines TRBV2 with TRBJ2-7; 8 nucleotides match TRBD1. There are 13 residues in the CDR3. The J segment lost 5 bases and the V segment lost 10 bases, leaving 10 bases of the junction unmatched. CDR1 is SNHLY and CDR2 is FYNNEI in the germline V gene. In DNA form, the CDR3 reads TGTGCCAACCAGGACAGGGTAGGCCACGAGCAGTACTTC. This translates into CANQDRVGHEQYF.

The chain couples TRBV29-1 to TRBJ2-3, with 13 positions matching TRBD2. CDR1 SQVTM and CDR2 ANQGSEA come from the germline V gene. After removal of 7 bases from V and 2 bases from J, the junction contained 3 bases not matched to a gene. The CDR3 is 14 amino acids. CDR3: CSAGLAGATDTQYF. The DNA of the CDR3 is TGCAGCGCCGGACTAGCGGGAGCCACAGATACGCAGTATTTT.

The CDR3 is CASSASGDEQYF. Written as DNA, the CDR3 is TGTGCCAGCAGCGCTAGCGGGGACGAGCAGTACTTC. The chain couples TRBV7-2 to TRBJ2-7; 9 positions match TRBD2. V lost 5 bases and J lost 5; bases outside the gene matches: 1. The CDR3 runs 12 residues. CDR1 is SGHTA, CDR2 FQGNSA, per germline.

V usage is TRBV27 and J usage is TRBJ2-7; 7 bases agree with TRBD2. Trimming at V came to 4 bases and at J to 6 bases, leaving 6 bases not matched to a gene. Germline V CDR1 and CDR2: MNHEY, SMNVEV (reference sequence). The CDR3 is 13 residues long. This chain's CDR3 is CASSYRGEGEQYF. CDR3 DNA: TGTGCCAGCAGTTACCGCGGGGAGGGCGAGCAGTACTTC.

The CDR3 is CASSSDLQGMNEQFF. CDR3 in DNA: TGTGCCAGCAGCTCGGACTTACAGGGGATGAATGAGCAGTTCTTC. J is TRBJ2-1 and V is TRBV5-6; 7 nucleotides agree with TRBD1. The CDR3 extends over 15 amino acids. Looked up from germline, CDR1 is SGHDT and CDR2 is YYEEEE. After removal of 3 bases from V and 7 bases from J, the junction contained 10 bases not matched to a gene. Drawing the rest from reference TRBV5-6 and TRBJ2-1, the complete variable domain is DAGVTQSPTHLIKTRGQQVTLRCSPKSGHDTVSWYQQALGQGPQFIFQYYEEEERQRGNFPDRFSGHQFPNYSSELNVNALLLGDSALYLCASSSDLQGMNEQFFGPGTRLTVL.

The gene calls are TRBV9 and TRBJ2-2; weak D call: TRBD1 (5 bases). Trimming pared 0 bases from V and 1 base from J, leaving 13 bases between. Germline V lookup: CDR1 SGDLS, CDR2 YYNGEE. This CDR3 has 17 amino acids. CDR3 bases: TGTGCCAGCAGCGTAGCTAAGGACACCTTGAACACCGGGGAGCTGTTTTTT. The encoded protein is CASSVAKDTLNTGELFF.

This sequence joins TRBV5-5 and TRBJ1-6, with D unresolved. CDR3 size: 15 residues. V was clipped by 0 bases and J by 5 bases, with 9 bases between them. The germline V gene has CDR1 SGHKS and CDR2 YYEKEE (reference sequence). The CDR3 sequence: CASSLAEGNNSPLHF. The CDR3 nucleotides are TGTGCCAGCAGCTTGGCCGAGGGTAATAATTCACCCCTCCACTTT.

The chain couples TRBV6-1 to TRBJ1-5, with TRBD1 matching 7 bases. The V segment lost 5 bases and the J segment 1 base; nucleotides outside the gene matches: 5. Per the germline V gene, CDR1 is MNHNS and CDR2 is SASEGT. The CDR3 spans 15 residues. The CDR3 sequence is CASSRDRVSNQPQHF. DNA of the CDR3: TGTGCCAGCAGTAGAGACAGGGTGAGCAATCAGCCCCAGCATTTT.

This clone was recorded only once. This sequence joins TRBV6-5 and TRBJ1-1; D remains unclear. The CDR3 has 14 amino acids. The germline V gene encodes CDR1 MNHEY and CDR2 SVGAGI. The ends were cut back, 2 bases at V and 6 bases at J, with 13 bases in the middle. The chain's CDR3 is CASSYAPPGAEAFF. The CDR3 region has the DNA TGTGCCAGCAGTTACGCCCCGCCAGGCGCTGAAGCTTTCTTT.

V and J are TRBV12-5 and TRBJ1-1; D remains ambiguous. Trimming removed 1 base at V and 0 bases at J, with 6 bases between. The CDR3 contains 14 residues. CDR1 and CDR2 (germline): LGHNT, FRNRAP. CDR3 DNA: TGTGCTAGTGGTTTGGACTTAGTGAACACTGAAGCTTTCTTT. It yields the protein CASGLDLVNTEAFF. The entire variable domain, with the rest obtained from reference TRBV12-5 and TRBJ1-1, is as follows: DARVTQTPRHKVTEMGQEVTMRCQPILGHNTVFWYRQTMMQGLELLAYFRNRAPLDDSGMPKDRFSAEMPDATLATLKIQPSEPRDSAVYFCASGLDLVNTEAFFGQGTRLTVV.

V and J are TRBV7-9 and TRBJ2-3, with TRBD1 matching over 12 bases. The V segment lost 5 bases and the J segment 6 bases; nucleotides outside the gene matches: 6. The germline V gene has CDR1 SEHNR and CDR2 FQNEAQ (reference sequence). The CDR3 spans 15 residues. CDR3 in amino acids: CASSPRDRGLDTQYF. DNA of the CDR3: TGTGCCAGCAGCCCCCGGGACAGGGGGCTTGATACGCAGTATTTT.

The chain joins TRBV6-5 to TRBJ2-1; 10 bases fit TRBD1. The CDR3 runs 14 residues. Germline V gene sequence: CDR1 MNHEY, CDR2 SVGAGI. The junction had 4 bases not matched to a gene; V was cut back by 7 bases and J by 4 bases. Here the CDR3 DNA reads TGTGCCAGCACCCGGACAGGGGGGTACAATGAGCAGTTCTTC. It is translated as CASTRTGGYNEQFF.

This sequence joins TRBV4-1 and TRBJ2-1, with D possibly matching TRBD1 (5 bases). V lost 0 bases and J lost 6, with 12 bases in between. The CDR3 is made up of 15 amino acids. In germline, CDR1 is MGHRA, CDR2 YSYEKL. The CDR3 sequence is CASSQDRAPFNEQFF. The CDR3, as DNA: TGCGCCAGCAGCCAAGACAGGGCGCCCTTCAATGAGCAGTTCTTC.

This clone turned up a few times. V is TRBV9 and J is TRBJ1-3, with a possible D match to TRBD1 (5 bases). The CDR3 is 15 amino acids. Germline V CDR1 and CDR2: SGDLS, YYNGEE. V lost 0 bases and J lost 0, with 7 bases in between. CDR3 DNA sequence: TGTGCCAGCAGCGTAGAAGACAGCTCTGGAAACACCATATATTTT. This encodes CASSVEDSSGNTIYF.

On this clone itself: The same CDR3 is also encoded by other DNA sequences in this sample. The V call is TRBV28, the J call TRBJ2-7, with 10 bases identical to TRBD2. This CDR3 region has 16 residues. Germline loops: CDR1 MDHEN, CDR2 SYDVKM. The J segment lost 0 bases and the V segment lost 8 bases, leaving 10 bases of the junction unmatched. For the CDR3, the DNA is TGTGCCAGCTGCCATCGGACTAGCGGCTTCTCCTACGAGCAGTACTTC. It specifies CASCHRTSGFSYEQYF.

The V call is TRBV9, the J call TRBJ2-1; the match to TRBD2 covers 7 bases. Germline CDR1 SGDLS, CDR2 YYNGEE. The CDR3 runs 15 residues. Germline trimming cut 4 bases from V and 9 bases from J; bases unmatched to any gene: 13. Here the CDR3 DNA reads TGTGCCAGCAGCTTTACTACCGCCCCGGGGGGTGAGCAGTTCTTC. It is translated as CASSFTTAPGGEQFF.

J is TRBJ2-1 and V is TRBV18, with TRBD1 as a possible D gene (6 bases). Germline loops: CDR1 KGHSH, CDR2 LQKENI. V was cut by 6 bases and J by 0 bases, with 12 bases left in between. This CDR3 spans 15 amino acids. The CDR3 here is CASSTGGSSYNEQFF. DNA of the CDR3: TGTGCCAGCTCGACAGGCGGCAGCTCCTACAATGAGCAGTTCTTC. Using reference TRBV18 and TRBJ2-1 for the parts outside the CDR3, the full variable domain is NAGVMQNPRHLVRRRGQEARLRCSPMKGHSHVYWYRQLPEEGLKFMVYLQKENIIDESGMPKERFSAEFPKEGPSILRIQQVVRGDSAAYFCASSTGGSSYNEQFFGPGTRLTVL.

The chain recombines TRBV5-1 with TRBJ1-4; D remains unclear. Trimming stripped 5 bases from V and 8 bases from J, with 13 bases between. Germline CDR1 and CDR2: SGHRS and YFSETQ. The CDR3 is 13 residues long. The CDR3 here is CASSFGVYEKLFF. DNA of the CDR3: TGCGCCAGCAGTTTCGGGGTTTACGAAAAACTGTTTTTT.

The CDR3 sequence: CASRIDGLLTEAFF. The CDR3 bases are TGTGCCAGCAGAATCGACGGACTTCTCACTGAAGCTTTCTTT. V is TRBV7-9 and J is TRBJ1-1; the D is unclear. Germline-derived CDR1 and CDR2 are SEHNR and FQNEAQ (reference sequence). This CDR3 region has 14 residues. With 6 bases removed from V and 4 bases from J, the gap between germline ends came to 15 bases.

V usage is TRBV11-2 and J usage is TRBJ2-7, with D perhaps matching TRBD1 (6 bases). This CDR3 region has 14 residues. CDR1 is SGHAT, CDR2 FQNNGV, per germline. The V end lost 1 base, the J end lost 2 bases, and 9 bases lay between the germline ends. The DNA of the CDR3 is TGTGCCAGCAGCTTAGGACAGGCGCCCTACGAGCAGTACTTC. Translated: CASSLGQAPYEQYF.

The chain uses TRBV2 and TRBJ2-7, with 16 nucleotides matching TRBD2. Germline trimming cut 3 bases from V and 0 bases from J; bases unmatched to any gene: 11. The CDR3 is made up of 20 amino acids. Germline values: CDR1 SNHLY, CDR2 FYNNEI. The CDR3 loop reads CASSEHRGGLAGGPSYEQYF. As DNA, the CDR3 is TGTGCCAGCAGTGAGCACAGGGGGGGACTAGCGGGAGGGCCCTCCTACGAGCAGTACTTC.